The clone carrying this TCR beta chain was recorded only once. This sample is drawn from a study of blood T cell repertoires in COVID-19. Study context: Both acute and convalescent COVID-19 samples were obtained from the United States, Italy and Spain. Nucleic acid was either cDNA or gDNA, and it came from T cells, B-cell-depleted T cells, or PBMCs.

The V end lost 1 base, the J end lost 2 bases, and 9 bases lay between the germline ends. Germline loops: CDR1 SGHRS, CDR2 YFSETQ. This CDR3 spans 14 amino acids. Enrolment of Seattle patients took place during active infection, and they were followed longitudinally. Data came from immunoSEQ multiplex PCR; TCRdb stores just in-frame clones and leaves some out. The sample has 200,000 to 300,000 clones, around 90% seen once; the top ten hold over 4%. The sequence came from an older woman with COVID-19, enrolled during active disease. Sequencing input: peripheral blood. The chain combines TRBV5-1 with TRBJ1-2; D not certain. The CDR3 protein is CASSLRGGNYGYTF. CDR3 DNA sequence: TGCGCCAGCAGCTTGCGGGGAGGCAACTATGGCTACACCTTC.